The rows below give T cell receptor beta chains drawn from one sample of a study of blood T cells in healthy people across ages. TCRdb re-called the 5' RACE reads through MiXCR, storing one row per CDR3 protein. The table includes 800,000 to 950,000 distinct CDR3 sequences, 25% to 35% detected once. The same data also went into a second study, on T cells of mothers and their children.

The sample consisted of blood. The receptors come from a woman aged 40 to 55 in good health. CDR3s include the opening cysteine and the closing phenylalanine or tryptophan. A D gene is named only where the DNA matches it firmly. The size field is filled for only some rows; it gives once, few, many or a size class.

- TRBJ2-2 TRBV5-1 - CASSKGTVTNTGELFF TGCGCCAGCAGCAAAGGGACGGTGACGAACACCGGGGAGCTGTTTTTT
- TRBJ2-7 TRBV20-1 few CSASFGVESYEQYF TGCAGTGCTAGCTTCGGGGTTGAGTCCTACGAGCAGTACTTC
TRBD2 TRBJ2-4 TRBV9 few CASSVDGGGNIQYF TGTGCCAGCAGCGTAGACGGCGGGGGAAACATTCAGTACTTC
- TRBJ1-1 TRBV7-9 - CASSLEADWTEVFF TGTGCCAGCAGCTTAGAGGCAGATTGGACTGAAGTTTTCTTT
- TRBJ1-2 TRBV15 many CATSSRTEGYGYTF TGTGCCACCAGCTCACGCACGGAAGGCTATGGCTACACCTTC
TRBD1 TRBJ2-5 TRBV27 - CASSRTGRSSRGTQYF TGTGCCAGCAGCCGGACAGGGAGATCGAGCAGGGGGACCCAGTACTTC
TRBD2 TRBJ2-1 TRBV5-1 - CASSLTTNGGYNEQFF TGCGCCAGCAGCTTGACGACTAACGGGGGGTACAATGAGCAGTTCTTC
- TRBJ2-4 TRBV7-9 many CASSTSQAGLAKNIQYF TGTGCCAGCAGCACAAGTCAAGCAGGGCTGGCCAAAAACATTCAGTACTTC
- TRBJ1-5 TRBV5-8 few CASSFGGWNQPQHF TGTGCCAGCAGCTTCGGGGGTTGGAATCAGCCCCAGCATTTT
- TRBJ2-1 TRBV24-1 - CATSDSGTVTYNEQFF TGTGCCACCAGTGATTCCGGGACGGTTACCTACAATGAGCAGTTCTTC
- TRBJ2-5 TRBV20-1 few CSATGGSGIKETQYF TGCAGTGCTACCGGTGGTTCAGGGATAAAAGAGACCCAGTACTTC
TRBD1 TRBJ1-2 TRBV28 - CASRPDRGRSYTF TGTGCCAGCAGACCAGACAGGGGGCGAAGCTACACCTTC
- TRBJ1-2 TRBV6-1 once CASSDPRQAYYGYTF TGTGCCAGCAGTGACCCAAGACAGGCCTACTATGGCTACACCTTC
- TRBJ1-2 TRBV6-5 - CASSDVRGCYGYTF TGTGCCAGCAGCGATGTAAGGGGATGCTATGGCTACACCTTC
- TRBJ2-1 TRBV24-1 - CATRDLTEYNEQFF TGTGCCACCAGGGATCTGACAGAGTACAATGAGCAGTTCTTC
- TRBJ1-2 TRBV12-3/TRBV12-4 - CASSPLGTGHFNYGYTF TGTGCCAGCAGTCCCCTGGGAACTGGACACTTTAACTATGGCTACACCTTC
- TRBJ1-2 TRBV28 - CASSTHTEQYGYTF TGTGCCAGCAGCACCCATACCGAACAATATGGCTACACCTTC
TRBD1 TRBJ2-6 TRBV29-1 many CSVKQGSGANVLTF TGCAGCGTTAAACAGGGGTCTGGGGCCAACGTCCTGACTTTC
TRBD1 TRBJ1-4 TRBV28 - CASSFLGDRGKLFF TGTGCCAGCAGTTTTCTTGGGGACAGGGGAAAACTGTTTTTT
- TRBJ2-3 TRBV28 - CASSPAASSLSDTQYF TGTGCCAGCAGCCCCGCTGCGAGTAGTCTTTCAGATACGCAGTATTTT
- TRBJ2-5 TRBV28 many CASSLLSGQETQYF TGTGCCAGCAGTTTGCTTAGCGGCCAAGAGACCCAGTACTTC
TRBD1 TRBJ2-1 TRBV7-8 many CASSWRTGDNEQFF TGTGCCAGCAGCTGGAGGACAGGGGACAATGAGCAGTTCTTC
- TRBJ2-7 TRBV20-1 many CSARDWDGFSYEQYF TGCAGTGCTAGAGATTGGGACGGATTCTCCTACGAGCAGTACTTC
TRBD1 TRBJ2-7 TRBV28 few CASRDRGPYYEQYF TGTGCCAGCAGGGACAGGGGCCCCTACTACGAGCAGTACTTC
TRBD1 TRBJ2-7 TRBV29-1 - CSVPDRVNSNEQYF TGCAGCGTCCCAGACAGGGTCAATAGCAATGAGCAGTACTTC
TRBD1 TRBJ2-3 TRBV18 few CASTPTGFNTQYF TGTGCCAGCACCCCGACAGGGTTCAATACGCAGTATTTT
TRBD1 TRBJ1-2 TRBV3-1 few CASTQTGTFYGYTF TGTGCCAGCACCCAGACAGGGACATTCTATGGCTACACCTTC
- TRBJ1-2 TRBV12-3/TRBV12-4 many CASSLSGHPYGYTF TGTGCCAGCAGTTTATCCGGACACCCCTATGGCTACACCTTC
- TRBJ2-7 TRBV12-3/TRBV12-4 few CASSSSPAGTEYEQYF TGTGCCAGCAGTTCCTCACCGGCCGGGACCGAGTACGAGCAGTACTTC
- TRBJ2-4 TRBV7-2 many CASSLGTVQNIQYF TGTGCCAGCAGCTTAGGAACGGTACAAAACATTCAGTACTTC